Below, 16 T cell receptor beta chains from the same sample are listed, as sequenced in a study of blood T cell repertoires in COVID-19. The data were produced by immunoSEQ multiplex PCR, yet TCRdb's version contains in-frame clones alone and is incomplete. Of fewer than 60,000 clones listed, around three quarters are singletons. The sequencing input was peripheral blood. Receptor source: a man in his sixties or seventies with acute or convalescent COVID-19.

The CDR3 here is CASSPGQAAGGYTF. The CDR3 DNA sequence: TGTGCCAGCTCACCGGGACAGGCGGCGGGTGGCTACACCTTC. The rearrangement uses TRBV18 and TRBJ1-2; TRBD1 aligns across 8 bases. With 3 bases clipped from V and 7 bases from J, the junction kept 7 bases outside the gene matches. Germline loops: CDR1 KGHSH, CDR2 LQKENI. This CDR3 is 14 amino acids long.

The chain carries TRBV6-5 and TRBJ2-7, with D possibly matching TRBD1 (7 bases). CDR3 length: 15 residues. The germline V and J ends were trimmed by 6 bases and 2 bases, with 17 bases remaining between them. CDR1 and CDR2 (germline): MNHEY, SVGAGI. CDR3 amino acids: CASSSQGGLTYEQYF. The CDR3 region has the DNA TGTGCCAGCAGCAGTCAGGGGGGCCTAACCTACGAGCAGTACTTC.

In DNA, the CDR3 is TGTGCCAGCAGCCAAGAATACAGCCAAGAGACCCAGTACTTC. It codes for CASSQEYSQETQYF. The V gene is TRBV14, the J gene TRBJ2-5, with D unresolved. The CDR3 sequence is 14 residues long. Germline-derived CDR1 and CDR2 are SGHDN and FVKESK. The V and J ends lost 0 bases and 1 base respectively, with 6 bases between them.

CDR3 DNA sequence: TGTGCCAGCTCACCGGCTGGACAGGATCGCGAGCAGTACTTC. Protein product: CASSPAGQDREQYF. The chain carries TRBV18 and TRBJ2-7; 7 bases map to TRBD1. The V segment lost 3 bases and the J segment 6 bases; nucleotides outside the gene matches: 8. There are 14 residues in the CDR3. Germline V gives CDR1 KGHSH, CDR2 LQKENI.

The V call is TRBV19, the J call TRBJ2-1, with D perhaps matching TRBD1 (5 bases). Trimming took 5 bases from V and 3 from J, leaving 11 bases between them. There are 14 residues in the CDR3. The germline V gene has CDR1 LNHDA and CDR2 SQIVND (reference sequence). CDR3 region: CASSPKTDYNEQFF. Written as DNA, the CDR3 is TGTGCCAGTAGTCCGAAGACAGACTACAATGAGCAGTTCTTC. The full variable domain, its missing parts supplied by reference TRBV19 and TRBJ2-1, is DGGITQSPKYLFRKEGQNVTLSCEQNLNHDAMYWYRQDPGQGLRLIYYSQIVNDFQKGDIAEGYSVSREKKESFPLTVTSAQKNPTAFYLCASSPKTDYNEQFFGPGTRLTVL.

The sample holds many counts of this clone. V is TRBV29-1 and J is TRBJ1-2; 10 bases match TRBD1. V lost 7 bases, J lost 8 bases, and 7 bases stayed unmatched. CDR1 SQVTM and CDR2 ANQGSEA come from the germline V gene. The CDR3 is 12 amino acids. CDR3 region: CSGDRGGKGYTF. In DNA form, the CDR3 reads TGCAGCGGGGACAGGGGCGGAAAAGGCTACACCTTC. The entire variable domain, with the rest obtained from reference TRBV29-1 and TRBJ1-2, is as follows: SAVISQKPSRDICQRGTSLTIQCQVDSQVTMMFWYRQQPGQSLTLIATANQGSEATYESGFVIDKFPISRPNLTFSTLTVSNMSPEDSSIYLCSGDRGGKGYTFGSGTRLTVV.

The chain is built from TRBV7-2 and TRBJ2-5, with D possibly matching TRBD2 (6 bases). V was clipped by 1 base and J by 2 bases, with 14 bases between them. CDR3 length: 16 residues. Germline V lookup: CDR1 SGHTA, CDR2 FQGNSA. The CDR3 loop reads CASSLGAGRRQETQYF. The DNA of the CDR3 is TGTGCCAGCAGCTTAGGGGCAGGGAGGCGGCAAGAGACCCAGTACTTC. Combining the CDR3 with reference TRBV7-2 and TRBJ2-5 gives the whole variable domain GAGVSQSPSNKVTEKGKDVELRCDPISGHTALYWYRQSLGQGLEFLIYFQGNSAPDKSGLPSDRFSAERTGGSVSTLTIQRTQQEDSAVYLCASSLGAGRRQETQYFGPGTRLLVL.

The gene calls are TRBV3-1 (or the pseudogene TRBV3-2) and TRBJ1-1; TRBD1 aligns across 9 bases. J gave up 4 bases and V 1 base, and 4 bases lay outside the gene matches. The CDR3 spans 15 residues. The germline CDR1 and CDR2 sequences are LGHDT and YNNKEL (reference sequence). CDR3: CASSQGTGAGTEAFF. The DNA for the CDR3 is TGTGCCAGCAGCCAAGGGACAGGGGCCGGCACTGAAGCTTTCTTT.

This clone was observed a handful of times. This chain uses TRBV18 with TRBJ1-2, with 7 bases aligning to TRBD1. V shed 4 bases, J shed 1 base, and the junction held 3 bases outside the gene matches. Germline V gene sequence: CDR1 KGHSH, CDR2 LQKENI. This CDR3 contains 14 residues. The CDR3 reads CASSLGQDNYGYTF. The CDR3 DNA reads TGTGCCAGCTCACTCGGACAGGATAACTATGGCTACACCTTC. The full variable domain, in which reference TRBV18 and TRBJ1-2 provide the parts outside the CDR3, is NAGVMQNPRHLVRRRGQEARLRCSPMKGHSHVYWYRQLPEEGLKFMVYLQKENIIDESGMPKERFSAEFPKEGPSILRIQQVVRGDSAAYFCASSLGQDNYGYTFGSGTRLTVV.

The chain carries TRBV6-1 and TRBJ1-4; weak D call: TRBD1 (6 bases). The germline V and J ends were trimmed by 3 bases and 2 bases, with 16 bases remaining between them. There are 17 residues in the CDR3. Germline CDR1 MNHNS, CDR2 SASEGT. The CDR3 sequence is CASSDLRDIWTNEKLFF. The CDR3 coding sequence is TGTGCCAGCAGTGACCTTAGGGACATTTGGACTAATGAAAAACTGTTTTTT.

This clone was detected once. The V and J genes are TRBV5-4 and TRBJ1-1; D gene ambiguous. This CDR3 has 15 residues. The germline V gene encodes CDR1 SGHNT and CDR2 YYREEE (reference sequence). V shed 0 bases and J shed 3 bases, with 12 bases lying between them. This CDR3 is CASSLGGPEDTEAFF. DNA for the CDR3: TGTGCCAGCAGCTTGGGCGGGCCTGAGGACACTGAAGCTTTCTTT.

The chain links TRBV6-5 to TRBJ1-2, with 9 bases aligning to TRBD1. The germline V gene encodes CDR1 MNHEY and CDR2 SVGAGI. Unmatched junction bases numbered 8, after V lost 6 bases and J lost 6 bases. This CDR3 spans 14 amino acids. CDR3 in amino acids: CASSRGQGRDGYTF. The DNA of the CDR3 is TGTGCCAGCAGCCGAGGACAGGGGAGAGATGGCTACACCTTC.

This clone was observed a handful of times. The chain uses TRBV5-1 and TRBJ1-2; D might be TRBD1 (5 bases). Trimming stripped 5 bases from V and 5 bases from J, with 13 bases between. The CDR3 contains 13 residues. The germline V gene has CDR1 SGHRS and CDR2 YFSETQ. Here the CDR3 reads CASRPDQGYGYTF. CDR3 DNA sequence: TGCGCCAGCAGACCGGACCAGGGTTATGGCTACACCTTC. Variable domain in full (rest from reference TRBV5-1 and TRBJ1-2): KAGVTQTPRYLIKTRGQQVTLSCSPISGHRSVSWYQQTPGQGLQFLFEYFSETQRNKGNFPGRFSGRQFSNSRSEMNVSTLELGDSALYLCASRPDQGYGYTFGSGTRLTVV.

The chain has TRBV30 and TRBJ1-1; no clear D. The CDR3 covers 13 residues. Germline CDR1 and CDR2: GTSNPN and SVGIG (reference sequence). V lost 2 bases to trimming and J lost 2 bases, with 9 bases between them. CDR3 loop: CAWSRRENTEAFF. DNA of the CDR3: TGTGCCTGGAGTAGGAGGGAAAACACTGAAGCTTTCTTT.

CDR3 loop: CASSGGDISSPLHF. DNA of the CDR3: TGCGCCAGCAGCGGGGGGGACATCTCTTCACCCCTCCACTTT. The chain recombines TRBV5-1 with TRBJ1-6, with D tentatively TRBD1 (6 bases). The length of the CDR3 is 14 residues. V was trimmed by 4 bases and J by 9 bases, leaving 14 bases between them. CDR1 is SGHRS and CDR2 is YFSETQ in the germline V gene.

The rearrangement joins TRBV30 to TRBJ2-3, with TRBD2 identical over 12 bases. Germline CDR1 is GTSNPN and CDR2 is SVGIG (reference sequence). The CDR3 consists of 14 residues. V shed 5 bases and J 7 bases; nucleotides not matched to a gene: 7. The CDR3 nucleotides are TGTGCCTGGGGGCTAGCGGGAGGGCCGTATACGCAGTATTTT. This encodes CAWGLAGGPYTQYF.